Below are 30 T cell receptor beta chains sequenced from a single sample in a study of blood T cell repertoires in COVID-19. Assay: immunoSEQ multiplex PCR; the TCRdb copy retains only in-frame clones and omits some. The sample includes about 120,000 clones, more than 75% of them seen just once. Material for sequencing was peripheral blood. The receptors originated from a man aged 55-75 years with acute or convalescent COVID-19.

The J gene is TRBJ2-7, the V gene TRBV28; 11 nucleotides match TRBD1. The V segment lost 6 bases and the J segment 5 bases; nucleotides outside the gene matches: 9. Germline V gives CDR1 MDHEN, CDR2 SYDVKM. This CDR3 contains 15 residues. The CDR3 loop is CASRSGGQGEDEQYF. The CDR3 DNA is TGTGCCAGCAGATCCGGGGGACAGGGGGAGGACGAGCAGTACTTC.

This chain joins TRBV28 and TRBJ1-3; 8 bases line up with TRBD1. V shed 4 bases, J shed 4 bases, and the junction held 3 bases outside the gene matches. The CDR3 sequence is 14 residues long. Germline V lookup: CDR1 MDHEN, CDR2 SYDVKM. The chain's CDR3 is CASSSGGVGNTIYF. DNA for the CDR3: TGTGCCAGCAGTTCAGGGGGCGTCGGAAACACCATATATTTT.

V and J are TRBV15 and TRBJ1-5; D not resolved. The CDR3 contains 14 residues. Trimming removed 0 bases at V and 5 bases at J, with 8 bases between. Looked up from germline, CDR1 is LNHNV and CDR2 is YYDKDF (reference sequence). The chain's CDR3 is CATSRDRTDQPQHF. For the CDR3, the DNA is TGTGCCACCAGCAGAGATAGAACGGATCAGCCCCAGCATTTT.

The chain is built from TRBV9 and TRBJ2-1; the match to TRBD1 covers 7 bases. V was clipped by 3 bases and J by 6 bases; unmatched bases: 9. CDR3 size: 15 residues. The germline gives CDR1 SGDLS, CDR2 YYNGEE. The CDR3 nucleotides are TGTGCCAGCAGCGCCTCAGGGGGTCCCCTCAATGAGCAGTTCTTC. Translation: CASSASGGPLNEQFF.

This chain links TRBV7-9 with TRBJ2-3, with a possible D match to TRBD1 (6 bases). Trimming left V 5 bases short and J 4 bases short, with 13 bases between. This CDR3 is 14 amino acids long. CDR1 and CDR2 from the germline V gene are SEHNR and FQNEAQ (reference sequence). Here the CDR3 DNA reads TGTGCCAGCAGCCACAGGGCGACGGCAGATACGCAGTATTTT. Its translation: CASSHRATADTQYF.

The chain employs TRBV25-1 and TRBJ1-5; TRBD1 is a possible D gene (5 bases). Germline CDR1 and CDR2: MGHDK and SYGVNS. Trimming stripped 4 bases from V and 13 bases from J, with 14 bases between. CDR3 length: 12 residues. The DNA for the CDR3 is TGTGCCAGCAGTGGGCGGGGCAGTACGCAGCATTTT. Amino acid sequence: CASSGRGSTQHF.

V is TRBV19 and J is TRBJ2-1; no definite D call. Trimming left V 7 bases short and J 8 bases short, with 21 bases between. This CDR3 is 15 amino acids long. The germline CDR1 and CDR2 sequences are LNHDA and SQIVND (reference sequence). CDR3 nucleotide sequence: TGTGCCAGTAACACGTTCGATGGAGTCTCGGATGAGCAGTTCTTC. Its protein is CASNTFDGVSDEQFF.

The table lists this clone with a count of one. The chain joins TRBV19 to TRBJ1-4; maybe TRBD1 (5 bases). Germline V gene sequence: CDR1 LNHDA, CDR2 SQIVND (reference sequence). V gave up 7 bases and J gave up 8 bases, with 23 bases separating them. The CDR3 consists of 16 residues. The CDR3 protein is CASTSLWRPGGEKLFF. The CDR3, as DNA: TGTGCCAGTACCTCCCTATGGAGGCCGGGGGGGGAAAAACTGTTTTTT.

This chain uses TRBV7-2 with TRBJ1-3; 7 nucleotides agree with TRBD1. There are 14 residues in the CDR3. Per the germline V gene, CDR1 is SGHTA and CDR2 is FQGNSA. Germline trimming cut 6 bases from V and 4 bases from J; bases unmatched to any gene: 6. The CDR3 bases are TGTGCCAGCAGACCCACAGGGGCAGGAAACACCATATATTTT. Translation: CASRPTGAGNTIYF.

The genes are TRBV27 and TRBJ1-5; maybe TRBD1 (6 bases). In germline, CDR1 is MNHEY, CDR2 SMNVEV (reference sequence). CDR3 size: 14 residues. Trimming left V 3 bases short and J 6 bases short, with 12 bases between. The CDR3 region has the DNA TGTGCCAGCAGTTTTACCCAGGGGAGTCAGCCCCAGCATTTT. Protein product: CASSFTQGSQPQHF.

CDR3 sequence: CASSLTSGRGEQYF. Written as DNA, the CDR3 is TGTGCCAGCAGCTTGACTAGCGGGAGGGGCGAGCAGTACTTC. This chain links TRBV5-6 with TRBJ2-7, with TRBD2 matching over 13 bases. The CDR3 totals 14 residues. Trimming at V came to 1 base and at J to 6 bases, leaving 1 base not matched to a gene. Per germline, CDR1 SGHDT and CDR2 YYEEEE.

The rearrangement joins TRBV19 to TRBJ2-1; weak D call: TRBD2 (5 bases). CDR1 is LNHDA and CDR2 is SQIVND in the germline V gene (reference sequence). This CDR3 has 13 amino acids. V lost 5 bases, J lost 7 bases, and 12 bases lay in between. CDR3 coding DNA: TGTGCCAGTAGTCCTGGGGTAGCGAATGAGCAGTTCTTC. Protein product: CASSPGVANEQFF.

The chain combines TRBV7-2 with TRBJ1-2, with 10 bases matching TRBD1. CDR3 size: 14 residues. The ends lost 6 bases at V and 7 bases at J; junction bases unmatched: 8. Germline-derived CDR1 and CDR2 are SGHTA and FQGNSA. The CDR3 here is CASSPPRQGAGYTF. The CDR3 region has the DNA TGTGCCAGCAGTCCCCCTCGACAGGGGGCTGGCTACACCTTC.

The rearrangement joins TRBV24-1 to TRBJ2-1; 7 bases are shared with TRBD2. J was trimmed by 3 bases and V by 3 bases; bases with no gene match: 4. This CDR3 has 15 residues. The germline gives CDR1 KGHDR, CDR2 SFDVKD. Here the CDR3 DNA reads TGTGCCACCAGTGATCAGAGGGAGGGCTACAATGAGCAGTTCTTC. Translating gives CATSDQREGYNEQFF.

CDR3 coding DNA: TGTGCCAGCAGTGACGGACAGGATTTCACAGATACGCAGTATTTT. Protein: CASSDGQDFTDTQYF. V and J are TRBV6-4 and TRBJ2-3; 7 bases are a match to TRBD1. The germline CDR1 and CDR2 sequences are MRHNA and SNTAGT. This CDR3 region has 15 residues. Trimming at V came to 2 bases and at J to 2 bases, leaving 4 bases not matched to a gene.

This clone appeared a few times. The V and J genes are TRBV5-1 and TRBJ2-1, with D tentatively TRBD2 (6 bases). The CDR3 loop spans 17 amino acids. Trimming took 0 bases from V and 5 from J, leaving 18 bases between them. CDR1 and CDR2 from the germline V gene are SGHRS and YFSETQ. The CDR3 sequence: CASSLALATTINNEQFF. CDR3 nucleotides: TGCGCCAGCAGCTTGGCCCTAGCGACTACTATCAACAATGAGCAGTTCTTC.

The J gene is TRBJ2-2, the V gene TRBV5-4, with TRBD2 matching 12 bases. V dropped 0 bases and J dropped 1; count of bases not matched to a gene: 1. Germline CDR1 is SGHNT and CDR2 is YYREEE (reference sequence). The CDR3 consists of 17 residues. CDR3 region: CASSLGGLAGNTGELFF. In DNA form, the CDR3 reads TGTGCCAGCAGCTTGGGGGGACTAGCGGGGAACACCGGGGAGCTGTTTTTT.

The J gene is TRBJ2-1, the V gene TRBV5-6; perhaps TRBD1 as D (6 bases). The CDR3 runs to 16 residues. With 4 bases removed from V and 7 bases from J, the gap between germline ends came to 21 bases. Germline CDR1 reads SGHDT; CDR2 reads YYEEEE. CDR3 nucleotides: TGTGCCAGCAGCGGAAACAGGGATTATGTCGGAAATGAGCAGTTCTTC. It encodes CASSGNRDYVGNEQFF.

The chain links TRBV10-3 to TRBJ2-3, with 7 bases identical to TRBD2. The CDR3 runs 16 residues. Germline CDR1 ENHRY, CDR2 SYGVKD. V lost 6 bases, J lost 1 base, and 10 bases stayed unmatched. CDR3: CAISPWAGEGTDTQYF. The CDR3 nucleotides are TGTGCCATCAGCCCTTGGGCGGGAGAAGGCACAGATACGCAGTATTTT.

The rearrangement links TRBV28 to TRBJ2-7, with a tentative D call TRBD2 (7 bases). Germline CDR1 MDHEN, CDR2 SYDVKM. With 6 bases removed from V and 5 bases from J, the gap between germline ends came to 17 bases. This CDR3 is built from 14 residues. CDR3 sequence (DNA): TGTGCCAGCAGCCGTCTCCAGCGGGACAACGAGCAGTACTTC. This encodes CASSRLQRDNEQYF.

This chain uses TRBV5-1 with TRBJ2-1; D may be TRBD2 (6 bases). The V end was cut by 0 bases, the J end by 0 bases, with 10 bases between. The CDR3 loop spans 16 amino acids. Germline CDR1 and CDR2: SGHRS and YFSETQ. DNA of the CDR3: TGCGCCAGCAGCTTGGCGGGAGCTGACTCCTACAATGAGCAGTTCTTC. Its protein is CASSLAGADSYNEQFF. Variable domain in full (rest from reference TRBV5-1 and TRBJ2-1): KAGVTQTPRYLIKTRGQQVTLSCSPISGHRSVSWYQQTPGQGLQFLFEYFSETQRNKGNFPGRFSGRQFSNSRSEMNVSTLELGDSALYLCASSLAGADSYNEQFFGPGTRLTVL.

CDR3 DNA sequence: TGTGCCAGCAGCCAGGTGGGGACTTTAAATGAAAAACTGTTTTTT. This sequence encodes CASSQVGTLNEKLFF. J is TRBJ1-4 and V is TRBV6-5, with D possibly being TRBD1 (5 bases). The CDR3 length is 15 residues. Germline lookup yields CDR1 MNHEY and CDR2 SVGAGI. The V end lost 6 bases, the J end lost 5 bases, and 16 bases lay between the germline ends.

This chain links TRBV9 with TRBJ2-1; D is unclear. From germline, CDR1 is SGDLS and CDR2 YYNGEE. Trimming shortened V by 4 bases and J by 0 bases, and 8 bases separated the two germline ends. The CDR3 consists of 14 residues. CDR3 nucleotide sequence: TGTGCCAGCAGCTCCTCGTACTCCTACAATGAGCAGTTCTTC. It is translated as CASSSSYSYNEQFF.

The chain combines TRBV6-2 or TRBV6-3 with TRBJ2-1; the D gene is possibly TRBD2 (6 bases). V gave up 2 bases and J gave up 7 bases, with 9 bases separating them. Looked up from germline, CDR1 is MNHEY and CDR2 is SVGEGT. This CDR3 is 13 amino acids long. The CDR3 DNA reads as TGTGCCAGCAGTTACGGGGGGAGGAATGAGCAGTTCTTC. Encoded protein: CASSYGGRNEQFF.

This chain uses TRBV5-4 with TRBJ2-6; a weak D match, TRBD1 (5 bases). CDR3 length: 17 residues. Trimming removed 4 bases from V and 0 bases from J, with 14 bases in between. Germline V gene lookup returns CDR1 SGHNT and CDR2 YYREEE (reference sequence). The CDR3 DNA reads TGTGCCAGCAGCGTTCAGGGTCACAGCTCTGGGGCCAACGTCCTGACTTTC. Translation: CASSVQGHSSGANVLTF.

This chain joins TRBV5-6 and TRBJ2-1; D is undetermined. The V and J ends lost 0 bases and 10 bases respectively, with 11 bases between them. The CDR3 contains 13 residues. The V gene's germline CDR1 is SGHDT and CDR2 YYEEEE. CDR3: CASSLGAGREQFF. CDR3 in DNA: TGTGCCAGCAGCTTGGGTGCAGGTCGGGAGCAGTTCTTC.

This clone was counted between two and nine times. The chain combines TRBV2 with TRBJ1-1, with a tentative D call TRBD1 (5 bases). Germline-derived CDR1 and CDR2 are SNHLY and FYNNEI. Deletions cut 5 bases from V and 5 bases from J, with 15 bases between. The CDR3 extends over 14 amino acids. The CDR3: CASSLSGVLTEAFF. The CDR3 DNA is TGTGCCAGCAGTCTATCGGGGGTACTTACTGAAGCTTTCTTT.

A remark on this clone: A read error may account for a junction end that differs from germline. The genes are TRBV7-7 and TRBJ2-1; 11 bases are shared with TRBD2. Germline V gene lookup returns CDR1 SSHAT and CDR2 FNYEAQ (reference sequence). CDR3 length equals 21 residues. The CDR3 protein is CASSLGAGTIAGGRPYNEQFF. The CDR3 nucleotides are TGTGCTAGCAGCTTAGGAGCGGGAACTATAGCGGGAGGGCGGCCCTACAATGAGCAGTTCTTC.

This chain uses TRBV6-1 with TRBJ1-1; tentative D call: TRBD1 (6 bases). Trimming removed 1 base from V and 6 bases from J, with 15 bases in between. CDR3 length: 15 residues. Germline loops: CDR1 MNHNS, CDR2 SASEGT. The CDR3 nucleotides are TGTGCCAGCAGTGAAGTTCTGGACAGTTCCGCTGAAGCTTTCTTT. Protein sequence: CASSEVLDSSAEAFF.

The chain employs TRBV5-1 and TRBJ2-3; D may be TRBD2 (7 bases). Trimming took off 4 bases at V and 4 bases at J, with 16 bases between the two ends. The CDR3 consists of 15 residues. Germline CDR1 reads SGHRS; CDR2 reads YFSETQ. The CDR3 sequence is CASSQGGGGADTQYF. The CDR3 coding sequence is TGCGCCAGCAGCCAAGGGGGGGGCGGGGCAGATACGCAGTATTTT.